The 20 T cell receptor beta chains reported below all come from one sample, sequenced in a study of blood T cell repertoires in COVID-19. The protocol was immunoSEQ multiplex PCR, while the TCRdb copy is restricted to in-frame clones and leaves out a portion. The sample has about 210,000 clones; around 83% are singletons. The sample was peripheral blood. Receptor source: a woman aged 45 to 65 with acute or convalescent COVID-19.

The J gene is TRBJ1-6, the V gene TRBV28; D is undetermined. The length of the CDR3 is 15 residues. CDR1 is MDHEN, CDR2 SYDVKM, per germline. V dropped 2 bases and J dropped 6 bases, with 11 bases sitting between them. The CDR3 bases are TGTGCCAGCAGTTTACTAGTATCCCCTAATTCACCCCTCCACTTT. It encodes CASSLLVSPNSPLHF.

The gene calls are TRBV2 and TRBJ1-1, with D tentatively TRBD1 (5 bases). The germline CDR1 and CDR2 sequences are SNHLY and FYNNEI. The V gene lost 8 bases and the J gene lost 1 base, with 11 bases spanning the gap. The CDR3 sequence is 13 residues long. The DNA of the CDR3 is TGTGCCAGCCTGGGAACAGGGAACACTGAAGCTTTCTTT. Residues: CASLGTGNTEAFF.

This clone appeared a few times. The J gene is TRBJ2-3, the V gene TRBV7-9; 8 bases map to TRBD1. The CDR3 is 16 amino acids. J gave up 1 base and V 5 bases, and 8 bases lay outside the gene matches. Germline V lookup: CDR1 SEHNR, CDR2 FQNEAQ (reference sequence). In DNA form, the CDR3 reads TGTGCCAGCAGCGTCCGGGACAGGACGGGCACAGATACGCAGTATTTT. Its translation: CASSVRDRTGTDTQYF.

The V and J genes are TRBV28 and TRBJ2-2; D is undetermined. V lost 3 bases to trimming and J lost 4 bases, with 9 bases between them. Looked up from germline, CDR1 is MDHEN and CDR2 is SYDVKM. This CDR3 is built from 14 residues. The CDR3: CASSFSDPTGELFF. CDR3 DNA: TGTGCCAGCAGTTTCTCAGATCCCACCGGGGAGCTGTTTTTT. Full variable domain (remainder filled in from reference TRBV28 and TRBJ2-2): DVKVTQSSRYLVKRTGEKVFLECVQDMDHENMFWYRQDPGLGLRLIYFSYDVKMKEKGDIPEGYSVSREKKERFSLILESASTNQTSMYLCASSFSDPTGELFFGEGSRLTVL.

The chain uses TRBV2 and TRBJ1-6, with 7 bases lining up with TRBD1. The V gene end was trimmed by 5 bases and the J gene end by 10 bases; junction bases not matched to a gene: 2. Germline assignment: CDR1 SNHLY and CDR2 FYNNEI. The CDR3 has 12 amino acids. The CDR3 region is CASSSRGSPLHF. The CDR3 DNA sequence: TGTGCCAGCAGTTCCAGGGGGTCACCCCTCCACTTT.

V and J are TRBV6-5 and TRBJ1-6; 8 nucleotides align to TRBD1. In germline, CDR1 is MNHEY, CDR2 SVGAGI. V lost 5 bases and J lost 9; bases outside the gene matches: 6. The CDR3 consists of 14 residues. CDR3 in DNA: TGTGCCAGCAGTCAGGACAGGGAAGGTTCACCCCTCCACTTT. This translates into CASSQDREGSPLHF.

V gene TRBV24-1 combines with J gene TRBJ2-2, with TRBD2 matching 8 bases. The CDR3 runs to 18 residues. CDR1 KGHDR and CDR2 SFDVKD come from the germline V gene. V dropped 1 base and J dropped 5; count of bases not matched to a gene: 11. The CDR3 loop reads CATSDFGTAGVETGELFF. CDR3 DNA: TGTGCCACCAGTGATTTCGGAACAGCGGGAGTAGAAACCGGGGAGCTGTTTTTT.

The V call is TRBV19, the J call TRBJ2-1; 9 nucleotides align to TRBD2. The CDR3 length is 13 residues. V lost 5 bases to trimming and J lost 6 bases; unmatched junction nucleotides: 2. Germline V gives CDR1 LNHDA, CDR2 SQIVND (reference sequence). The DNA of the CDR3 is TGTGCCAGTAGTGGACTAGCGAGCAATGAGCAGTTCTTC. This codes for CASSGLASNEQFF.

CDR3 in amino acids: CASGRSGSSYEQYF. The CDR3 nucleotides read TGCGCCAGCGGAAGGAGCGGGAGCTCCTACGAGCAGTACTTC. This chain connects TRBV5-1 to TRBJ2-7, with 8 bases identical to TRBD2. Germline lookup yields CDR1 SGHRS and CDR2 YFSETQ. V was clipped by 7 bases and J by 0 bases; unmatched bases: 6. The CDR3 length is 14 residues.

The V gene is TRBV7-9, the J gene TRBJ2-2, with 11 bases fitting TRBD1. The CDR3 totals 16 residues. V lost 6 bases, J lost 5 bases, and 8 bases stayed unmatched. Germline V gene data show CDR1 as SEHNR and CDR2 as FQNEAQ (reference sequence). CDR3 coding DNA: TGTGCCAGCAGTTCTACGGACAGGGGGCTTACCGGGGAGCTGTTTTTT. It yields the protein CASSSTDRGLTGELFF.

The rearrangement joins TRBV5-1 to TRBJ2-7; no reliable D call. The V end was cut by 2 bases, the J end by 6 bases, with 12 bases between. This CDR3 comprises 13 residues. Germline CDR1 reads SGHRS; CDR2 reads YFSETQ. In DNA, the CDR3 is TGCGCCAGCAGCTTACTTGACACCGGCGAGCAGTACTTC. Protein product: CASSLLDTGEQYF.

The gene calls are TRBV27 and TRBJ2-2, with a tentative D call TRBD2 (6 bases). Germline loops: CDR1 MNHEY, CDR2 SMNVEV (reference sequence). The CDR3 totals 15 residues. V was pared by 7 bases and J by 4 bases, with 16 bases between. The CDR3 loop reads CASNDGGPGTGELFF. The CDR3 DNA reads TGTGCCAGCAACGACGGAGGGCCTGGCACCGGGGAGCTGTTTTTT.

The gene calls are TRBV5-6 and TRBJ2-1; D not resolved. The germline V gene has CDR1 SGHDT and CDR2 YYEEEE. Trimming pared 0 bases from V and 12 bases from J, leaving 10 bases between. The CDR3 covers 12 residues. CDR3 sequence reads: CASSLDLVRQFF. The CDR3 DNA is TGTGCCAGCAGCTTGGACCTTGTGAGGCAGTTCTTC.

This chain joins TRBV7-9 and TRBJ2-7, with 7 bases fitting TRBD2. J gave up 1 base and V 4 bases, and 10 bases lay outside the gene matches. This CDR3 region has 16 residues. CDR1 is SEHNR, CDR2 FQNEAQ, per germline (reference sequence). CDR3 nucleotides: TGTGCCAGCAGCTCAAAGATAGCGGGCACATCCTACGAGCAGTACTTC. Translating it yields CASSSKIAGTSYEQYF.

This chain connects TRBV28 to TRBJ2-7; 7 bases line up with TRBD2. With V trimmed by 8 bases and J by 3 bases, 1 base remained unmatched. This CDR3 region has 11 residues. Germline CDR1 and CDR2: MDHEN and SYDVKM. Here the CDR3 reads CASRDYYEQYF. CDR3 nucleotide sequence: TGTGCCAGCCGGGACTACTACGAGCAGTACTTC.

This clone was detected only once. The rearrangement links TRBV5-1 to TRBJ1-4, with 11 positions matching TRBD1. Trimming cost V 5 bases and J 8 bases; bases outside gene matches: 8. Germline assignment: CDR1 SGHRS and CDR2 YFSETQ. The CDR3 contains 15 residues. DNA of the CDR3: TGCGCCAGCAGGGCTAGGACAGGGGGCGACGAAAAACTGTTTTTT. Protein: CASRARTGGDEKLFF. The variable domain in full, with the rest retrieved from reference TRBV5-1 and TRBJ1-4, is KAGVTQTPRYLIKTRGQQVTLSCSPISGHRSVSWYQQTPGQGLQFLFEYFSETQRNKGNFPGRFSGRQFSNSRSEMNVSTLELGDSALYLCASRARTGGDEKLFFGSGTQLSVL.

The J gene is TRBJ2-7, the V gene TRBV5-1, with D maybe TRBD1 (6 bases). Trimming pared 3 bases from V and 6 bases from J, leaving 16 bases between. The CDR3 extends over 14 amino acids. Germline CDR1 and CDR2: SGHRS and YFSETQ. The CDR3 region is CASSSSPSGAEQYF. The CDR3 DNA reads as TGCGCCAGCAGCTCCTCCCCCTCAGGGGCCGAGCAGTACTTC.

DNA of the CDR3: TGTGCCAGCAGCGTAGGGGTGGAGGAAGCGAGCCGGGAGACCCAGTACTTC. Protein: CASSVGVEEASRETQYF. V and J are TRBV9 and TRBJ2-5; possibly TRBD2 for D (5 bases). V was pared by 0 bases and J by 5 bases, with 20 bases between. Germline assignment: CDR1 SGDLS and CDR2 YYNGEE. CDR3 length equals 17 residues.

This chain connects TRBV28 to TRBJ2-1; TRBD2 agrees at 7 bases. Germline V gene lookup returns CDR1 MDHEN and CDR2 SYDVKM. CDR3 length equals 15 residues. Losses at the gene ends were 7 bases for V and 5 bases for J; bases not matched to a gene: 11. Here the CDR3 reads CASNLLGGSNNEQFF. The DNA of the CDR3 is TGTGCCAGCAATCTTCTTGGCGGGAGCAACAATGAGCAGTTCTTC.

This chain links TRBV25-1 with TRBJ1-6; possibly TRBD1 for D (6 bases). CDR3 length: 14 residues. V shed 4 bases and J shed 7 bases, with 11 bases lying between them. Germline V gene data show CDR1 as MGHDK and CDR2 as SYGVNS. For the CDR3, the DNA is TGTGCCAGCAGTGCAGGGGAACCCAATTCACCCCTCCACTTT. Its translation is CASSAGEPNSPLHF. The full variable domain, rest sourced from reference TRBV25-1 and TRBJ1-6, is EADIYQTPRYLVIGTGKKITLECSQTMGHDKMYWYQQDPGMELHLIHYSYGVNSTEKGDLSSESTVSRIRTEHFPLTLESARPSHTSQYLCASSAGEPNSPLHFGNGTRLTVT.